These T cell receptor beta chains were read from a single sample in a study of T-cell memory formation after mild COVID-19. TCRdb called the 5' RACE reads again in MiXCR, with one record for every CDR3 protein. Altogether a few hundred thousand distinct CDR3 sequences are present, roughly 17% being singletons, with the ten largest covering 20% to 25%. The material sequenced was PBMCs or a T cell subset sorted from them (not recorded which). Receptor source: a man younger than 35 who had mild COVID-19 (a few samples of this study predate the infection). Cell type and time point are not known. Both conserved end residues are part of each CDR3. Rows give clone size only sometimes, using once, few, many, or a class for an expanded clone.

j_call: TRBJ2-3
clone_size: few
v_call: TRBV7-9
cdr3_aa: CASSEFRVRTDTQYF

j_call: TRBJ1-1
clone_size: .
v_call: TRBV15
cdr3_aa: CATSRDFQEAFF

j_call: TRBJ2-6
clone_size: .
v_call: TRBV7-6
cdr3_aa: CASSHSATALDSGANVLTF

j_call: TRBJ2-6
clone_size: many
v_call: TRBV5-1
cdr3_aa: CASSSISGANVLTF

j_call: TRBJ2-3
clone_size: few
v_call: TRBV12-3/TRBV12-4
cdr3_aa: CASTFGGADTQYF

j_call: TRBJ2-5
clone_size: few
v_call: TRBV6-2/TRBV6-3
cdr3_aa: CASSQGWAQYF

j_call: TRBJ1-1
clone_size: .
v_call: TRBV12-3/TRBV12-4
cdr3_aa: CASTLQGTEAFF

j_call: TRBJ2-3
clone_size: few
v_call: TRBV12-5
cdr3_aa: CASGATDPSTDTQYF

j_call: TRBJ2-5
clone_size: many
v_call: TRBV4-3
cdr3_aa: CASSQETGSTQETQYF

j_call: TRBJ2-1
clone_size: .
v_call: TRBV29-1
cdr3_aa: CSVGSGGRDEQFF

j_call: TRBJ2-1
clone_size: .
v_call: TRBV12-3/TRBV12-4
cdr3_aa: CASSPTGSYNEQFF

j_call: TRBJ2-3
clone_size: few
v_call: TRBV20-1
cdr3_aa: CSASPGGPGDTQYF

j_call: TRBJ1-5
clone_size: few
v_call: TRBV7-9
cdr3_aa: CASSSGGGPNQPQHF

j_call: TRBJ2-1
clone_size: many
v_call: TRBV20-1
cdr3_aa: CSAIPGQAYNEQFF

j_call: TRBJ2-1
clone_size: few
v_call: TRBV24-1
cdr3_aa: CATSDSGTSGYNEQFF

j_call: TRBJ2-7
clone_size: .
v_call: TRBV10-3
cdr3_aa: CAISERTYEQYF

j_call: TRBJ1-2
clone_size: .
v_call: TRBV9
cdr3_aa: CASSTLGTGNYGYTF

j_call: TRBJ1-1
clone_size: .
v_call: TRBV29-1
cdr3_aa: CSVRRVIMNTEAFF

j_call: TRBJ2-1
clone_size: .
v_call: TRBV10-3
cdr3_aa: CATRTSGAPNEQFF

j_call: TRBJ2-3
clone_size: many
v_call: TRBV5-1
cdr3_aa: CASSLALDPTDTQYF

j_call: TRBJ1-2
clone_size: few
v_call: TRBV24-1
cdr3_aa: CATSDPTMTGDGYTF

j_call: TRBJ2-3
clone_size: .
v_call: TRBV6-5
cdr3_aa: CATRRVTSTDTQYF

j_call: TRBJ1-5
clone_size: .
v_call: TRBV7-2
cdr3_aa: CASSLSRDFNQPQHF

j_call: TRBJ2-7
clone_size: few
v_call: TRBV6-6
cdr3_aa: CASRRLAAYEQYF

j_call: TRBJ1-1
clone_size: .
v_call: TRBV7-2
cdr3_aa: CASSSYYMDTEDFF

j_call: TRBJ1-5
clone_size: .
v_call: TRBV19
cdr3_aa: CATSVIRDQPQHF

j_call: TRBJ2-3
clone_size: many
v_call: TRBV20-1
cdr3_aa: CSARWGSTDTQYF

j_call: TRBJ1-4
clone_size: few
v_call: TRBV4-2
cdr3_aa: CASSHGQGAISEKLFF

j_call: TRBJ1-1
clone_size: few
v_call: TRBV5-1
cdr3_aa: CASSPWDFQNTEAFF

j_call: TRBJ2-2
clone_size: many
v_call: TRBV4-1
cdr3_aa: CASSGTGELFF

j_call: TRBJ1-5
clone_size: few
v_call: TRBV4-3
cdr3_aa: CASSQGQGVWPQHF

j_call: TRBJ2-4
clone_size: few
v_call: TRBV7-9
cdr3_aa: CASSLTGVYAKNIQYF

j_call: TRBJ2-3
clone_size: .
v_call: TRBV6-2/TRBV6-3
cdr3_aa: CASSYRTHGADTQYF

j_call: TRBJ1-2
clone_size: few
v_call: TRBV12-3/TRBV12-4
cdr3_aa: CASSIRAWGNYGYTF

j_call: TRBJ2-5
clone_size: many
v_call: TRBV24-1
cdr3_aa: CATSDPAGNSETQYF

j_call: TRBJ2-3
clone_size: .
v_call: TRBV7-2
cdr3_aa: CASSQTGTTDTQYF

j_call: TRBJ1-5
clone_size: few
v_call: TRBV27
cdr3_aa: CATPRRINQPQHF

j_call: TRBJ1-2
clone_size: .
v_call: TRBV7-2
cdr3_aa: CASSLGDRRGYGYTF

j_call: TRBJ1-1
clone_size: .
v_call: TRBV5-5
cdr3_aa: CASSFRNAGNTEAFF

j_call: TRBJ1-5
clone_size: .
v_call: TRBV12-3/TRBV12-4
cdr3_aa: CASSLKGGRPQHF

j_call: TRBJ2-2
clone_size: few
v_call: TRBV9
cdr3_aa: CASSVGSYTGELFF

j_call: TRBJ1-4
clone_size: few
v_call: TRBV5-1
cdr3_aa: CASSQDRAVNEKLFF

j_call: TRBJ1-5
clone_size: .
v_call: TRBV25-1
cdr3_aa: CASSGPGQPQHF

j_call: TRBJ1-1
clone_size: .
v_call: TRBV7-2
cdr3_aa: CATRRGRGVLNTEAFF

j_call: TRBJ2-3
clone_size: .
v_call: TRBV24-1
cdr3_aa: CATSDPSTDTQYF

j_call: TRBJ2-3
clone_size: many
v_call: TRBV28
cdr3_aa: CASSARGAITDTQYF

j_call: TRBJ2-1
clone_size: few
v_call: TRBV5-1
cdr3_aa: CASRGYGAYNEQFF

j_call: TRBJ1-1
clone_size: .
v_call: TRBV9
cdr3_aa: CASSVVSGRNTEAFF

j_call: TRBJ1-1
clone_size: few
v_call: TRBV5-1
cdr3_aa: CASSSAIFGYTEAFF

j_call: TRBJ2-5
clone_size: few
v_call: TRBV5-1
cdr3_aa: CASSGGRDSRGETQYF

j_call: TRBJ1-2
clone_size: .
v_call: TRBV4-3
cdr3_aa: CASSQVTGRDGYTF

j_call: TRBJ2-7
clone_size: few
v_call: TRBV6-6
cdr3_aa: CASRFRDSQSYEQYF